This T cell receptor (beta chain) was found in a study of T cells in Graves' hyperthyroidism and ophthalmopathy. V shed 6 bases, J shed 8 bases, and the junction held 6 bases outside the gene matches. CDR3 length equals 14 residues. Per the germline V gene, CDR1 is DFQATT and CDR2 is SNEGSKA (reference sequence). This clonotype came up many times. Its antigen is still unknown. General study points: Most clonotypes expanded in the thyroid (above 0.001) were also present in blood.

RNA transcripts gave rise to amplified TCR beta CDR3 regions. When the TCR CDR3 underwent first-round RT-PCR, the HTBI primer set was used. MiXCR, run by TCRdb on the multiplex PCR reads, gives a single entry per CDR3 protein. The table includes approximately 600,000 distinct CDR3 sequences, roughly 16% detected once. This receptor was identified in a woman between 25 and 40 years old with Graves' hyperthyroidism. The rearrangement uses TRBV20-1 and TRBJ2-1, with 14 positions matching TRBD2. The sequenced material came from blood. The CDR3 DNA follows: TGCAGTGCCTTGGGACTAGCGGGAGATGATGAGCAGTTCTTC. Amino acid sequence: CSALGLAGDDEQFF.